Here is one TCR beta chain with its context. Assay used: immunoSEQ multiplex PCR; TCRdb lists only in-frame clones, some missing. The profile shows roughly 62,000 clones, about 95% of them singletons. This sample was taken from a study of technical replicates of blood from a few donors. Per germline, CDR1 MGHRA and CDR2 YSYEKL. Trimming pared 2 bases from V and 2 bases from J, leaving 22 bases between. This CDR3 is built from 18 residues. This sequence joins TRBV4-1 and TRBJ2-7; D possibly corresponds to TRBD1 (5 bases). The receptor's source is a human donor in good health. Some clones in this sample may be carry-over from other donors' samples. Sequenced: PBMCs. DNA for the CDR3: TGCGCCAGCAGCCAACTCCCACCGTTGGGGCCAGGAACCTACGAGCAGTACTTC. It codes for CASSQLPPLGPGTYEQYF.